The clone carrying this T cell receptor beta chain showed up just a few times. Its antigen is not known. These data originate in a study of T cells in Graves' hyperthyroidism and ophthalmopathy. Study-level findings and limits: Blood shared most expanded thyroid clonotypes above 0.001.

Template material for amplifying TCR beta CDR3 regions consisted of RNA transcripts. HTBI primers were employed in a first-round RT-PCR of the TCR CDR3. TCRdb reprocessed the multiplex PCR reads via MiXCR and lists one record per CDR3 protein. The data contain hundreds of thousands of distinct CDR3 sequences, 15% to 20% of them seen just once; the ten biggest clones take up approximately 3.9%. In germline, CDR1 is SGHRS, CDR2 YFSETQ. V was shortened by 0 bases and J by 11 bases, with 16 bases between the two germline ends. The CDR3 consists of 14 residues. Lactation, pregnancy, other autoimmune disease or uncontrolled infection excluded patients. Diagnosing involved the use of clinical symptoms, serum thyroxine and TRAb, thyroid ultrasound and orbital computed tomography.

Sequenced input: blood. J is TRBJ2-3 and V is TRBV5-1; weak D call: TRBD2 (6 bases). The receptor comes from a woman aged 25 to 39 with Graves' hyperthyroidism. CDR3 residues: CASSLAGVEQRQYF. CDR3 in DNA: TGCGCCAGCAGCTTGGCGGGAGTCGAACAGAGGCAGTATTTT. Supplemented by reference TRBV5-1 and TRBJ2-3, the full variable domain reads KAGVTQTPRYLIKTRGQQVTLSCSPISGHRSVSWYQQTPGQGLQFLFEYFSETQRNKGNFPGRFSGRQFSNSRSEMNVSTLELGDSALYLCASSLAGVEQRQYFGPGTRLTVL.